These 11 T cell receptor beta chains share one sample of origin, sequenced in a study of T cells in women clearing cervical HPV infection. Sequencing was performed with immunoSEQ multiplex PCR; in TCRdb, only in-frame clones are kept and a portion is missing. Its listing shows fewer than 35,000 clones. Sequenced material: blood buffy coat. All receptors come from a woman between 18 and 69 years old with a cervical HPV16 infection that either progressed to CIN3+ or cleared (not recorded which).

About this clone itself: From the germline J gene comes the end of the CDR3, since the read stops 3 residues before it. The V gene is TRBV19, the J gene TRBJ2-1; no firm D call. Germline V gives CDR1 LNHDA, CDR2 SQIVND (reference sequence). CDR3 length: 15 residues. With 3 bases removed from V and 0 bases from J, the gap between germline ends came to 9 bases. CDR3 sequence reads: CASSIGPSSYNEQFF. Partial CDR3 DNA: TGTGCCAGTAGTATTGGGCCGAGCTCCTACAATGAG.

The CDR3 bases that were read are TGTGCCAGCAGTGTAGAGGACAGGGGGCGGACCGGGGAG. Translated: CASSVEDRGRTGE. The whole CDR3 region reads CASSVEDRGRTGELFF. The rearrangement uses TRBV6-1 and TRBJ2-2; 11 nucleotides align to TRBD1. The read stops 3 residues short of the end of the CDR3; the missing end is completed from the germline J gene. Germline CDR1 and CDR2: MNHNS and SASEGT. With 4 bases clipped from V and 5 bases from J, the junction kept 6 bases outside the gene matches. There are 16 residues in the CDR3.

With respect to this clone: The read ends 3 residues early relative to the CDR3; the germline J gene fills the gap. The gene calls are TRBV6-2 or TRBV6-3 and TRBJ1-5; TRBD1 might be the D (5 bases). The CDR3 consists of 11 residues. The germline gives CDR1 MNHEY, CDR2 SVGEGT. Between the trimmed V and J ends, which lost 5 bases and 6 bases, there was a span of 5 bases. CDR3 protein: CASSQGQPQHF. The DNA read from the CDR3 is TGTGCCAGCAGTCAGGGTCAGCCC.

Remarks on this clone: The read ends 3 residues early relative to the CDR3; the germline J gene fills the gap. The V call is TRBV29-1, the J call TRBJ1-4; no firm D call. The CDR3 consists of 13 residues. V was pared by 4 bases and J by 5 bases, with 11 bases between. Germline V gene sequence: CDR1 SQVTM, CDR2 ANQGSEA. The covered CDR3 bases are TGCAGCGTTGTTGGGCGATTCAATGAAAAA. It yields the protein CSVVGRFNEK. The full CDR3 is CSVVGRFNEKLFF.

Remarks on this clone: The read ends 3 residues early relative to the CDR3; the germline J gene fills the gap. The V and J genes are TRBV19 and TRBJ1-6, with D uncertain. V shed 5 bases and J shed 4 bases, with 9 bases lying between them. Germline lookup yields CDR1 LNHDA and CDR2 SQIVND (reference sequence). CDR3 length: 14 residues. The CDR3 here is CASSFNSYNSPLHF. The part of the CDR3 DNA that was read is TGTGCCAGTAGTTTTAACAGTTATAATTCACCC.

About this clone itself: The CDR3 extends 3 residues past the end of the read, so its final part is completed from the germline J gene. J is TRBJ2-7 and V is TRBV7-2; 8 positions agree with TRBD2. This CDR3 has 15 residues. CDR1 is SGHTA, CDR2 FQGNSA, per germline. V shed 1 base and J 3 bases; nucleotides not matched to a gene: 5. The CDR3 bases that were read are TGTGCCAGCAGCTTAGGTCTAGCGGGTGGCTACGAG. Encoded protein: CASSLGLAGGYE. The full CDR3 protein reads CASSLGLAGGYEQYF. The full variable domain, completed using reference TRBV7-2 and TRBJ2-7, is GAGVSQSPSNKVTEKGKDVELRCDPISGHTALYWYRQSLGQGLEFLIYFQGNSAPDKSGLPSDRFSAERTGGSVSTLTIQRTQQEDSAVYLCASSLGLAGGYEQYFGPGTRLTVT.

This CDR3 is CSARDTRTATDTQYF. Partial CDR3 DNA: TGCAGTGCTAGAGATACCCGGACAGCCACAGATACG. The gene calls are TRBV20-1 and TRBJ2-3; possibly TRBD1 for D (6 bases). From the germline J gene comes the end of the CDR3, since the read stops 3 residues before it. CDR3 length: 15 amino acids. Germline CDR1 reads DFQATT; CDR2 reads SNEGSKA (reference sequence). The V and J ends lost 0 bases and 2 bases respectively, with 12 bases between them.

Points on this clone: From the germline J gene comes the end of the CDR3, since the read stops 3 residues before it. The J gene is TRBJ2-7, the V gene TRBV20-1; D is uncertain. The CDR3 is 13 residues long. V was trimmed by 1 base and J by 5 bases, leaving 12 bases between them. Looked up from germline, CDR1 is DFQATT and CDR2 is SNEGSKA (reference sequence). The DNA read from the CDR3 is TGCAGTGCTAGAGGCGCAGGCCCCAACGAG. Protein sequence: CSARGAGPNE. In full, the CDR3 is CSARGAGPNEQYF.

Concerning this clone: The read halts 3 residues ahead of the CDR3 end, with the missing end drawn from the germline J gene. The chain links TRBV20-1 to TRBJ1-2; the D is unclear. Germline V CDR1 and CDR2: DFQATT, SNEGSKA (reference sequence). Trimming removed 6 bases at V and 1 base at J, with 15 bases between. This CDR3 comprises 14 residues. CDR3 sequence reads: CSAITPQINYGYTF. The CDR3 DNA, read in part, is TGCAGTGCCATAACACCACAGATTAACTATGGC.

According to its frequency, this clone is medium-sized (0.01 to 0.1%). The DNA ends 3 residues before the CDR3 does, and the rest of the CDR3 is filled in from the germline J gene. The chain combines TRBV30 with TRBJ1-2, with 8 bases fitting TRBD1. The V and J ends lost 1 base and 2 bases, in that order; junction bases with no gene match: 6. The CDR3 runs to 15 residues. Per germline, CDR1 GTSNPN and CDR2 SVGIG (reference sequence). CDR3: CAWSARGRDNYGYTF. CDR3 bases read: TGTGCCTGGAGTGCCAGGGGGCGAGACAACTATGGC.

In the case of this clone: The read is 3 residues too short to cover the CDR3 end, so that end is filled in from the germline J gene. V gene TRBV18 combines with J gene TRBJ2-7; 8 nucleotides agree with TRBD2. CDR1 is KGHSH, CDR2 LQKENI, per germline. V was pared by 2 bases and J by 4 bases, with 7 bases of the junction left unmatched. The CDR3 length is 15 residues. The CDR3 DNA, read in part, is TGTGCCAGCTCACCATCGGGGGGGGGAAAATACGAG. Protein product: CASSPSGGGKYE. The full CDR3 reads CASSPSGGGKYEQYF.